The T cell receptor beta chain under discussion was sequenced for a study of blood T cell repertoires in COVID-19. Assay: immunoSEQ multiplex PCR; the TCRdb copy retains only in-frame clones and omits some. The data show a few hundred thousand clones, 88% seen once. Trimming at V came to 3 bases and at J to 0 bases, leaving 4 bases not matched to a gene. This CDR3 is built from 15 residues. Per germline, CDR1 KGHSH and CDR2 LQKENI. Source material: PBMCs or T cells enriched from blood (not recorded which). The clonotype comes from a middle-aged woman who had recovered from COVID-19. The J gene is TRBJ1-1, the V gene TRBV18; 7 nucleotides line up with TRBD1. The CDR3 DNA reads as TGTGCCAGCTCACCGTCGACAGGGCTGAACACTGAAGCTTTCTTT. It codes for CASSPSTGLNTEAFF. The full variable domain, completed using reference TRBV18 and TRBJ1-1, is NAGVMQNPRHLVRRRGQEARLRCSPMKGHSHVYWYRQLPEEGLKFMVYLQKENIIDESGMPKERFSAEFPKEGPSILRIQQVVRGDSAAYFCASSPSTGLNTEAFFGQGTRLTVV.